This T cell receptor beta chain is from a study of beta chain features in type 1 diabetes. Reverse transcribing all isolated RNA meant expressed TCRB transcripts were sequenced. Clones were sequenced by immunoSEQ multiplex PCR, and TCRdb holds only the in-frame ones, with some missing. Of 40,000 to 55,000 clones listed, just under 45% are singletons. This clone was seen once. Its antigen is currently unknown. Study results and caveats: Significant though moderate, a shortening of TCRB CDR3s appeared in all four CD4+ subsets of Type 1 diabetes patients.

The germline gives CDR1 MGHRA, CDR2 YSYEKL. The ends lost 4 bases at V and 8 bases at J; junction bases unmatched: 16. CDR3 size: 17 residues. Sequencing was carried out using stem cell memory CD4+ T cells from blood. The sequence derives from a young man with type 1 diabetes. The chain carries TRBV4-1 and TRBJ2-1, with 8 bases fitting TRBD2. DNA of the CDR3: TGCGCCAGCAGCCCCGGGAAGATAGCGGGATTTTGGGATGAGCAGTTCTTC. Amino acid sequence: CASSPGKIAGFWDEQFF.